This T cell receptor beta chain derives from a study of Ad26.COV2.S vaccination and SARS-CoV-2 variants. Across the study: Into the muscle, Ad26.COV2.S was dosed once or twice, 56 days apart.

As for treatment: 15 to 20 received Ad26.COV2.S at low or high dose, single or two shots; about 5 received placebo; per-sample allocation not given. Specimens were obtained on day 63 following the first vaccine or placebo injection. The donor's status was that of an adult aged 18-55 years in Boston. The vaccine delivered Wuhan-strain SARS-CoV-2 spike through an Ad26 vector. A word on this clone: Its antigen remains unidentified.

Findings of the study overall: Vaccine and placebo recipients had comparable breadth of non-spike TCRs.

TCRdb keeps only in-frame clones here, not all; method: immunoSEQ multiplex PCR. The table has some 460,000 clones, 80% to 90% seen once. Germline V gene data show CDR1 as DFQATT and CDR2 as SNEGSKA (reference sequence). The CDR3 is 11 amino acids. Trimming left V 6 bases short and J 5 bases short, with 11 bases between. This sequence joins TRBV20-1 and TRBJ2-7; D is perhaps TRBD1 (5 bases). This sequence was found in a person aged 18 to 65 who received the Ad26.COV2.S COVID-19 vaccine or a placebo. The starting material was peripheral blood, obtained in a trial of Ad26.COV2.S vaccine versus placebo. CDR3 sequence: CSASQGHEQYF. The DNA of the CDR3 is TGCAGTGCGAGTCAGGGCCACGAGCAGTACTTC.